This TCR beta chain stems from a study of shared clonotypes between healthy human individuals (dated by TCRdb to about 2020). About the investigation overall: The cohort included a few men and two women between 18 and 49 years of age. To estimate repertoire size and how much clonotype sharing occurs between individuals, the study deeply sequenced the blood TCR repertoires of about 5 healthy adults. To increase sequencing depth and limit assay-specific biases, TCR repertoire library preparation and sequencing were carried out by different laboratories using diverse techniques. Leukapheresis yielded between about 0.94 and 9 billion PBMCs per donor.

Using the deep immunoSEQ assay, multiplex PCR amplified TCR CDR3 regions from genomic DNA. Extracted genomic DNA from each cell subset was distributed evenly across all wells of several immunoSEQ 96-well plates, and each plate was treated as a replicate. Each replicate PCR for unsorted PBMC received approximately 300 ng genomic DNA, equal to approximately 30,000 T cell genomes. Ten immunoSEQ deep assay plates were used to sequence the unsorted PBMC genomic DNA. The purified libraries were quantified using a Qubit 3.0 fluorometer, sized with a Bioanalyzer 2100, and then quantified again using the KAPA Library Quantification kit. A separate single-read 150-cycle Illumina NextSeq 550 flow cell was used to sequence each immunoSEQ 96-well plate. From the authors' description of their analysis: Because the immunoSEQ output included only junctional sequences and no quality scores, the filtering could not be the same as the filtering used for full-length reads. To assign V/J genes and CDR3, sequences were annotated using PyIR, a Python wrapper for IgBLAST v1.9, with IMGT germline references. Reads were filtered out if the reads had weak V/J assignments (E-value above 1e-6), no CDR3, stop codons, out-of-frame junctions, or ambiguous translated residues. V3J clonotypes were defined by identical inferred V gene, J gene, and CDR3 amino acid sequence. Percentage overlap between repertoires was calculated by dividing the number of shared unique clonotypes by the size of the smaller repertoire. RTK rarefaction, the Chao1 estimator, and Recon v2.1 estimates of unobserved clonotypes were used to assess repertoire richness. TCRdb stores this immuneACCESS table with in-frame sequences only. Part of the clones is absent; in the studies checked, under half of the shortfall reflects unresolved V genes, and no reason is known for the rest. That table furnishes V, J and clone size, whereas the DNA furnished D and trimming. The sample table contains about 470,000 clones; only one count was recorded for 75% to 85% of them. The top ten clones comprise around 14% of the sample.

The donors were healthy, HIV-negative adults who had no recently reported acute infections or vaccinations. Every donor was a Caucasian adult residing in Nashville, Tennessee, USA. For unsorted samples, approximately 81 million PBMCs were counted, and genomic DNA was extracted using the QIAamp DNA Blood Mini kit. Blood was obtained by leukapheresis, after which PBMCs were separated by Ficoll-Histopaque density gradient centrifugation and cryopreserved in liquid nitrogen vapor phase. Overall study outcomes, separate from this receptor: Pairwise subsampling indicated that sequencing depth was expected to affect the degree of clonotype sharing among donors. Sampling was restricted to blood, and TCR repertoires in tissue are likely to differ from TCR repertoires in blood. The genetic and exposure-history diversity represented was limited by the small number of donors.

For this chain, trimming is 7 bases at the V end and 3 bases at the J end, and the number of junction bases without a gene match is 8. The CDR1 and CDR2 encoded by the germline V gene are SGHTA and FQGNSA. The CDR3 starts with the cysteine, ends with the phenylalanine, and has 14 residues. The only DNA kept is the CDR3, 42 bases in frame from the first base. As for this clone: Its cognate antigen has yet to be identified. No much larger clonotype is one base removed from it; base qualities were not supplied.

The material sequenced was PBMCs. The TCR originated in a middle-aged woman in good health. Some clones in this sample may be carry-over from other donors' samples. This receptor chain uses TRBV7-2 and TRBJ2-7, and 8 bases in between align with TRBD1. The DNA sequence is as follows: TGTGCCAGCAAGTATCGGGGACAGGACTACGAGCAGTACTTC. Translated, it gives CASKYRGQDYEQYF.